This T cell receptor beta chain was observed in a study of T cells in Graves' hyperthyroidism and ophthalmopathy. General observations from the study: Most thyroid clonotypes that were expanded above 0.001 also turned up in blood.

There are 12 residues in the CDR3. Trimming removed 3 bases from V and 10 bases from J, with 8 bases in between. CDR1 is SGDLS, CDR2 YYNGEE, per germline. A remark on this clonotype: Its antigen is as yet unknown.

Amplified TCR beta CDR3 regions derived from RNA transcripts. First-round RT-PCR targeting the TCR CDR3 was performed with the HTBI primer set. TCRdb called the multiplex PCR reads again in MiXCR, with one record for every CDR3 protein. Among 500,000 to 600,000 distinct CDR3 sequences listed, 46% were seen once. The sequence was obtained from an adult woman with Graves' disease, either hyperthyroidism or ophthalmopathy (not recorded which). This chain joins TRBV9 and TRBJ1-6; D is uncertain. The specimen sequenced was peripheral blood or thyroid tissue (not recorded which). The CDR3 bases are TGTGCCAGCAGCGATCAAAGCTCACCCCTCCACTTT. Its protein is CASSDQSSPLHF. Combining the CDR3 with reference TRBV9 and TRBJ1-6 gives the whole variable domain DSGVTQTPKHLITATGQRVTLRCSPRSGDLSVYWYQQSLDQGLQFLIQYYNGEERAKGNILERFSAQQFPDLHSELNLSSLELGDSALYFCASSDQSSPLHFGNGTRLTVT.